This T cell receptor beta chain derives from a study of T cell repertoires in cytomegalovirus infection. Overall study context: Evidence of both CMV infection and a matching HLA type came from public TCR beta signatures.

Study-level points and caveats: Summed frequency of shared TCR beta families picked out CMV carriers who also had the relevant HLA. Clonotypes of TCR beta that were HLA-C-restricted and CMV-specific dominated the ex vivo response.

Of note for this clonotype: Its antigen is not identified.

This CDR3 comprises 16 residues. Looked up from germline, CDR1 is LNHDA and CDR2 is SQIVND (reference sequence). V gave up 11 bases and J gave up 3 bases; unmatched junction bases: 16. MiXCR, applied by TCRdb to the reads, yields one record per CDR3 protein. The sample shows some 700,000 distinct CDR3 sequences, about a third of them seen only once. Sample: PBMCs. The clonotype comes from a human donor in good health (CMV status not recorded). Some clones in this sample may be carry-over from other donors' samples. The chain employs TRBV19 and TRBJ1-5; TRBD1 aligns across 7 bases. The CDR3 spells CACALGQDPSNQPQHF. The DNA for the CDR3 is TGTGCCTGTGCCCTCGGACAGGACCCCTCCAATCAGCCCCAGCATTTT.